One and the same sample provided the 3 T cell receptor beta chains below, sequenced in a study of PD-1 blockade in classical Hodgkin lymphoma. The protocol was immunoSEQ multiplex PCR, while the TCRdb copy is restricted to in-frame clones and leaves out a portion. The table shows 120,000 to 150,000 clones, with nearly 80% occurring only once. All the patients suffered relapse after autologous stem cell transplantation, and brentuximab vedotin exposure differed. The starting material was peripheral blood mononuclear cells (PBMCs), obtained before the second cycle of nivolumab. All receptors derive from a human donor with classical Hodgkin lymphoma.

This clone has just a few counts. The chain combines TRBV4-2 with TRBJ2-3; D ambiguous. CDR1 LGHNA and CDR2 YNFKEQ come from the germline V gene. This CDR3 is built from 14 residues. The V end was cut by 3 bases, the J end by 2 bases, with 9 bases between. The CDR3 sequence: CASSQASNTDTQYF. The CDR3 nucleotides are TGTGCCAGCAGCCAGGCAAGTAACACAGATACGCAGTATTTT.

The V gene is TRBV27, the J gene TRBJ1-2, with TRBD1 matching 12 bases. In germline, CDR1 is MNHEY, CDR2 SMNVEV (reference sequence). After removal of 6 bases from V and 0 bases from J, the junction contained 8 bases not matched to a gene. This CDR3 spans 17 amino acids. The chain's CDR3 is CASRSGTGGFANYGYTF. In DNA, the CDR3 is TGTGCCAGCAGATCTGGGACAGGGGGCTTTGCTAACTATGGCTACACCTTC.

This chain joins TRBV28 and TRBJ2-4; TRBD2 is a possible D gene (6 bases). In germline, CDR1 is MDHEN, CDR2 SYDVKM. Trimming shortened V by 4 bases and J by 0 bases, and 13 bases separated the two germline ends. CDR3 length: 16 residues. The CDR3 sequence is CASSSTWDLAKNIQYF. The CDR3 coding sequence is TGTGCCAGCAGTTCTACTTGGGACTTAGCCAAAAACATTCAGTACTTC.